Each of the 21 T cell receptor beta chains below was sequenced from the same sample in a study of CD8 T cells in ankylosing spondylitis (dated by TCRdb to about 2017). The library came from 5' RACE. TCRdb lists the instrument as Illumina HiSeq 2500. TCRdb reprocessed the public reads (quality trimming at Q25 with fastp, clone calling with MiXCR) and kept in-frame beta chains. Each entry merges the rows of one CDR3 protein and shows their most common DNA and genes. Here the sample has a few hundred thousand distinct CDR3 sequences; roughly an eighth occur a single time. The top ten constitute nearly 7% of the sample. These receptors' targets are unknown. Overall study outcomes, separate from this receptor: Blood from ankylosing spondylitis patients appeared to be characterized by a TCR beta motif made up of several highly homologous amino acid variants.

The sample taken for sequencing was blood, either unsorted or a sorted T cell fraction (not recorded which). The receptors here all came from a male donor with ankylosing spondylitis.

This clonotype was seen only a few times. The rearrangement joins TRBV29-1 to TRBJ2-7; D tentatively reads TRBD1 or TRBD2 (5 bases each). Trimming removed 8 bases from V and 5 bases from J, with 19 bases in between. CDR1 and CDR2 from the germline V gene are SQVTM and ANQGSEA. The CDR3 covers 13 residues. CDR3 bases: TGCAGCTCGTCCTGGGGGACGCACAACGAGCAGTACTTC. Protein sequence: CSSSWGTHNEQYF.

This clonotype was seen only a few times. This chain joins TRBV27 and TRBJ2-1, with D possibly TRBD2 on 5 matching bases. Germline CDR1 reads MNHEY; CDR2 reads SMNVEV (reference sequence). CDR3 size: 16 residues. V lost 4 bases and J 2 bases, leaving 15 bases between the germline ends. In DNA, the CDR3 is TGTGCCAGCAGTTCATCCCCGTCCGGGACCTACAATGAGCAGTTCTTC. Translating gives CASSSSPSGTYNEQFF.

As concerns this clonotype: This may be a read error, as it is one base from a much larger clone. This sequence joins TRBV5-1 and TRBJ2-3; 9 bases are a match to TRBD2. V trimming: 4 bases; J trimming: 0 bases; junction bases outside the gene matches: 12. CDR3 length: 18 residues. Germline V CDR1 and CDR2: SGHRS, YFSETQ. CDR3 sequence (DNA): TGCGCCAGCAGCCTACCCCGACTAGCGGACACGAGCACAGATACGCAGTATTTT. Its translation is CASSLPRLADTSTDTQYF. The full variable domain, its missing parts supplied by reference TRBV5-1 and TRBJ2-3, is KAGVTQTPRYLIKTRGQQVTLSCSPISGHRSVSWYQQTPGQGLQFLFEYFSETQRNKGNFPGRFSGRQFSNSRSEMNVSTLELGDSALYLCASSLPRLADTSTDTQYFGPGTRLTVL.

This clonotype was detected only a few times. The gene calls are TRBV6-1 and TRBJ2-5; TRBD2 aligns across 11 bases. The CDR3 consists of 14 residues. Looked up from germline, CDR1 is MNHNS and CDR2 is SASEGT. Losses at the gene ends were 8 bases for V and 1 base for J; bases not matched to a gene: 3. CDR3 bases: TGTGCCAGCCAGGGACTAGCGGTCCAAGAGACCCAGTACTTC. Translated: CASQGLAVQETQYF.

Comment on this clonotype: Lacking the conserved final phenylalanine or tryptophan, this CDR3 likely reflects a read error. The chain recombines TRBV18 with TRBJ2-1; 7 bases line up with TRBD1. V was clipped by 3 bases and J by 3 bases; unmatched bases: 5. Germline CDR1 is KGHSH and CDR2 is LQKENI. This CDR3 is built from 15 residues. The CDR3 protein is CASSPTDRDYNEQFL. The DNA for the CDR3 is TGTGCCAGCTCACCTACTGACAGGGACTACAATGAGCAGTTCCTC.

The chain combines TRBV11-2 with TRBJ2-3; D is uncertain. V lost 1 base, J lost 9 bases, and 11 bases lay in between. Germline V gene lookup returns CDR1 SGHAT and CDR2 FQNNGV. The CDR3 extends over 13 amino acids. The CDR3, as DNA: TGTGCCAGCAGCTTAGCCCAGGATTGGACGCAGTATTTT. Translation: CASSLAQDWTQYF. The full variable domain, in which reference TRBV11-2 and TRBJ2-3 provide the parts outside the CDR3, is EAGVAQSPRYKIIEKRQSVAFWCNPISGHATLYWYQQILGQGPKLLIQFQNNGVVDDSQLPKDRFSAERLKGVDSTLKIQPAKLEDSAVYLCASSLAQDWTQYFGPGTRLTVL.

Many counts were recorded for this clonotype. CDR3 residues: CASSLNTWAYEQYF. The CDR3 region has the DNA TGTGCCAGCAGCTTGAATACGTGGGCCTACGAGCAGTACTTC. V gene TRBV5-5 combines with J gene TRBJ2-7; D is ambiguous. V was trimmed by 1 base and J by 2 bases, leaving 10 bases between them. Germline CDR1 reads SGHKS; CDR2 reads YYEKEE (reference sequence). This CDR3 contains 14 residues. The full variable domain, rest sourced from reference TRBV5-5 and TRBJ2-7, is DAGVTQSPTHLIKTRGQQVTLRCSPISGHKSVSWYQQVLGQGPQFIFQYYEKEERGRGNFPDRFSARQFPNYSSELNVNALLLGDSALYLCASSLNTWAYEQYFGPGTRLTVT.

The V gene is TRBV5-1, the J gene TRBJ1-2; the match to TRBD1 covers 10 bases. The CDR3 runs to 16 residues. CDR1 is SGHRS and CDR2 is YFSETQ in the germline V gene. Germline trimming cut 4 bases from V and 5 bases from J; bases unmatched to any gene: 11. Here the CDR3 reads CASSIPGTGEIYGYTF. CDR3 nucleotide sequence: TGCGCCAGCAGCATCCCCGGGACAGGGGAAATTTATGGCTACACCTTC.

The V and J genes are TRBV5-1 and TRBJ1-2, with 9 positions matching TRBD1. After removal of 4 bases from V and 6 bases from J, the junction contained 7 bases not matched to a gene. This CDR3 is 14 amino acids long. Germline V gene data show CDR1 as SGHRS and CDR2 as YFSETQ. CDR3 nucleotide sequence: TGCGCCAGCAGCGACGCCGGGACAGGGAATGGCTACACCTTC. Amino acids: CASSDAGTGNGYTF.

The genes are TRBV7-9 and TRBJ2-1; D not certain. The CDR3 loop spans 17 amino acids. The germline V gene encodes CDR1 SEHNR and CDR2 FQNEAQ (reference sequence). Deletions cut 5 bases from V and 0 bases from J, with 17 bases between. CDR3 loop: CASSPGSMLSSYNEQFF. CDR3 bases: TGTGCCAGCAGCCCCGGATCGATGTTGAGCTCCTACAATGAGCAGTTCTTC.

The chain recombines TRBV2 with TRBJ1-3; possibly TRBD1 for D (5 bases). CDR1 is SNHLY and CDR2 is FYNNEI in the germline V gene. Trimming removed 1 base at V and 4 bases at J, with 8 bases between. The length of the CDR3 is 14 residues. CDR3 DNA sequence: TGTGCCAGCAGTGAAGGGGGGGTAGGAAACACCATATATTTT. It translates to CASSEGGVGNTIYF. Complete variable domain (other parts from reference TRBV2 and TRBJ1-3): EPEVTQTPSHQVTQMGQEVILRCVPISNHLYFYWYRQILGQKVEFLVSFYNNEISEKSEIFDDQFSVERPDGSNFTLKIRSTKLEDSAMYFCASSEGGVGNTIYFGEGSWLTVV.

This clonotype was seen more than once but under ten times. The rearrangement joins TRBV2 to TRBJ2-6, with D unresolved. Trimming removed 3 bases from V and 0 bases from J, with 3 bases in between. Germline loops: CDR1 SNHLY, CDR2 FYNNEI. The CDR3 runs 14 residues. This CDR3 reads CASSEVSGANVLTF. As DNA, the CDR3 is TGTGCCAGCAGTGAGGTCTCTGGGGCCAACGTCCTGACTTTC.

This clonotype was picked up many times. The DNA for the CDR3 is TGCAGTGCTAGTTTCTTCAGACTAGCGGGAGAGGAGACCCAGTACTTC. It translates to CSASFFRLAGEETQYF. V is TRBV20-1 and J is TRBJ2-5; 12 bases map to TRBD2. The CDR3 length is 16 residues. Germline-derived CDR1 and CDR2 are DFQATT and SNEGSKA (reference sequence). V lost 3 bases and J lost 5; bases outside the gene matches: 10.

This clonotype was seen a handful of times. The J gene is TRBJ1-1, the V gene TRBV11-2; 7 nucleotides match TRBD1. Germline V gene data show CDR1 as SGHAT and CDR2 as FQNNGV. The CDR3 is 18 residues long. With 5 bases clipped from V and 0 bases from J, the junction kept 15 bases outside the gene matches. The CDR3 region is CASSTSGQAPRMNTEAFF. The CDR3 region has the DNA TGTGCCAGCAGCACATCCGGACAGGCGCCACGGATGAACACTGAAGCTTTCTTT.

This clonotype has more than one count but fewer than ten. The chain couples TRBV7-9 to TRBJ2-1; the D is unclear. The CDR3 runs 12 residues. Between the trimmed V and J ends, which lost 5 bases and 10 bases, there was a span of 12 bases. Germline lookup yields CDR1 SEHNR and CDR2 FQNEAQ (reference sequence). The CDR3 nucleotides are TGTGCCAGCAGCCTCACCGTGAGGGAGCAGTTCTTC. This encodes CASSLTVREQFF.

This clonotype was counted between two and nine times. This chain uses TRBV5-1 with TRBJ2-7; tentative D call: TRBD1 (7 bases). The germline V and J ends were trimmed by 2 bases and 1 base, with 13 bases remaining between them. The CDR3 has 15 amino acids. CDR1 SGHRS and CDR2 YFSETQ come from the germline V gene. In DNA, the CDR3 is TGCGCCAGCAGCTTCAGGGGGGTAGGGTCCTACGAGCAGTACGTC. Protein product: CASSFRGVGSYEQYV.

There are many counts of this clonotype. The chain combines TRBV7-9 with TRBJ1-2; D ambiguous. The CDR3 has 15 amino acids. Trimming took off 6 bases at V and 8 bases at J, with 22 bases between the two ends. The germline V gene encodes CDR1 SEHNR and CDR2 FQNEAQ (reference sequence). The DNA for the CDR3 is TGTGCCAGCAGTTCAAAGCAGAGGAGCACTGGGGGCTACACCTTC. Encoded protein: CASSSKQRSTGGYTF.

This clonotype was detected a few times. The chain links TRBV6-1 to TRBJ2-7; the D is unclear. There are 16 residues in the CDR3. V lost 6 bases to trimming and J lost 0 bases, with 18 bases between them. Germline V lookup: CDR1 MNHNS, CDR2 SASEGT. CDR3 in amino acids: CASRRRDTIVSYEQYV. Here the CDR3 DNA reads TGTGCCAGCAGAAGGAGAGACACCATTGTCTCCTACGAGCAGTACGTC.

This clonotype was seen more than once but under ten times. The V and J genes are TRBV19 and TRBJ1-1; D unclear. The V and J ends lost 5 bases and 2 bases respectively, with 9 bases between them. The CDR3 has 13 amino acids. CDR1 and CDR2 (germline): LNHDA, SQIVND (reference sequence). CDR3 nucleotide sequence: TGTGCCAGTAGTCCCCACTACAACACTGAAGCTTTCTTT. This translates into CASSPHYNTEAFF.

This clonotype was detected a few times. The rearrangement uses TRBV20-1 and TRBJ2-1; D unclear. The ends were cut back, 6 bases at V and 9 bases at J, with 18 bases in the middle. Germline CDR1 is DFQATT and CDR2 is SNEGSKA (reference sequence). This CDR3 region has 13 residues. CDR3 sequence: CSALGVRWGEQFF. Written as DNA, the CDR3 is TGCAGTGCCCTGGGTGTTAGGTGGGGTGAGCAGTTCTTC.

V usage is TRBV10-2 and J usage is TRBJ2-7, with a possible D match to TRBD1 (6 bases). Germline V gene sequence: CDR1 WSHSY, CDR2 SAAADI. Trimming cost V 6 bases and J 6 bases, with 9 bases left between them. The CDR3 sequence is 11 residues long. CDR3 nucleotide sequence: TGCGCCAGCAGAGGGGGTGGCGAGCAGTACTTC. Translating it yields CASRGGGEQYF.